This T cell receptor (beta chain) was documented in a study of T cell responses to AZD1222 COVID-19 vaccine. Some clones are missing from TCRdb's copy, which holds only in-frame ones; the method was immunoSEQ multiplex PCR. The data show about 110,000 clones, 88% seen once. Between the trimmed V and J ends, which lost 5 bases and 7 bases, there was a span of 15 bases. Germline V gives CDR1 SQVTM, CDR2 ANQGSEA. CDR3 size: 14 residues. Overall study results and limits: Donors skewed white British and female; clonal diversity was possibly underestimated. Nearly half of spike-specific TCRs reportedly target variant regions that are unmutated in the B.1.351 and B.1.1.7 variants. After two AZD1222 doses, spike-specific TCR breadth and depth rose versus day 0. Just a handful of people given AZD1222 tested seropositive at baseline.

Notes on this clone: Its matching antigen is unknown.

The chain has TRBV29-1 and TRBJ1-6; no clear D gene. This receptor was identified in an adult in good health. This sample comprised peripheral blood, obtained on day 0 of AZD1222 vaccination. Here the CDR3 DNA reads TGCAGCGTTCAGGACGGCTCCCAGAATTCACCCCTCCACTTT. This gives the protein CSVQDGSQNSPLHF.